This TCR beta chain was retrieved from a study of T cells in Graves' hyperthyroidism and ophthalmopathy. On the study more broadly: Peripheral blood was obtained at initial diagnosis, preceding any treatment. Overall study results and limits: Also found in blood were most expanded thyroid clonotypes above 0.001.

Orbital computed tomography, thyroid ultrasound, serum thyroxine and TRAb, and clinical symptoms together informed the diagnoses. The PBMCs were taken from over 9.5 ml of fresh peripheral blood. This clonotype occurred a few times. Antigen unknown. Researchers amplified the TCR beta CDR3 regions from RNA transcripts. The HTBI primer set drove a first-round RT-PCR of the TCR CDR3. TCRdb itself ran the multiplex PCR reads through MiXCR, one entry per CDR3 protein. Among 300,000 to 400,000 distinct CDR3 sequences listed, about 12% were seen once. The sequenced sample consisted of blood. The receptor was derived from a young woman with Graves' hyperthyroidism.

The CDR3 region has the DNA TGTGCCAGCAGCCAAGAAATCCTGGCGGGAGCTCGGCCCTACGAGCAGTACTTC. Translated, it gives CASSQEILAGARPYEQYF. The chain uses TRBV3-1 and TRBJ2-7; 7 bases line up with TRBD2. CDR3 length: 18 amino acids. CDR1 LGHDT and CDR2 YNNKEL come from the germline V gene (reference sequence). V lost 0 bases, J lost 2 bases, and 13 bases stayed unmatched.